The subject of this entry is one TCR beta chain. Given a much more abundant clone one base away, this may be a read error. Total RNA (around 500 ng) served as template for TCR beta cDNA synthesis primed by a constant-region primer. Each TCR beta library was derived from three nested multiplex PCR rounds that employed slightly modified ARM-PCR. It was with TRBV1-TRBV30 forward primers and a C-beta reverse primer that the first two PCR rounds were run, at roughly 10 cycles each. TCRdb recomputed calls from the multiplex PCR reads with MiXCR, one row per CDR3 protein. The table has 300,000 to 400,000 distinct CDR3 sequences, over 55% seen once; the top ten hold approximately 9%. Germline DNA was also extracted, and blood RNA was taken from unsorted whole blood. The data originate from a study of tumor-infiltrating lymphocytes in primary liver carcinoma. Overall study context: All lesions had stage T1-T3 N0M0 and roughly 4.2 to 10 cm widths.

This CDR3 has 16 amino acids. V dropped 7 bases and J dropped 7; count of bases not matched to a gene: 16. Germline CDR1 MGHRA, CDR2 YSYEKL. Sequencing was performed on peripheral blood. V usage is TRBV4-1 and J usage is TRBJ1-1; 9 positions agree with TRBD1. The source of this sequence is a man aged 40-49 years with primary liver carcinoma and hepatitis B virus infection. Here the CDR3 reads CASNRSWTDRGIEAFF. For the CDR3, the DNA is TGCGCCAGCAACCGATCCTGGACGGACAGGGGAATTGAAGCTTTCTTT.